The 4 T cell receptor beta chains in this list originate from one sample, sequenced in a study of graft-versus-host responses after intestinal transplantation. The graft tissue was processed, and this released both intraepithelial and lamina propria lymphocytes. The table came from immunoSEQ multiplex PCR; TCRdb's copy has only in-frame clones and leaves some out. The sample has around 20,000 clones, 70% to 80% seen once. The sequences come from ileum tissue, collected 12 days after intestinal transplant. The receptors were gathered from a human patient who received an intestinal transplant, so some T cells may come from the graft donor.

CDR3 sequence reads: CASSLQGNTEAFF. As DNA, the CDR3 is TGTGCCAGCAGCCTGCAGGGGAACACTGAAGCTTTCTTT. This chain joins TRBV11-1 and TRBJ1-1, with a possible D match to TRBD1 (5 bases). CDR1 SGHAT and CDR2 FQDESV come from the germline V gene (reference sequence). The CDR3 spans 13 residues. V lost 5 bases and J 1 base, leaving 8 bases between the germline ends. The full variable domain, in which reference TRBV11-1 and TRBJ1-1 provide the parts outside the CDR3, is EAEVAQSPRYKITEKSQAVAFWCDPISGHATLYWYRQILGQGPELLVQFQDESVVDDSQLPKDRFSAERLKGVDSTLKIQPAELGDSAMYLCASSLQGNTEAFFGQGTRLTVV.

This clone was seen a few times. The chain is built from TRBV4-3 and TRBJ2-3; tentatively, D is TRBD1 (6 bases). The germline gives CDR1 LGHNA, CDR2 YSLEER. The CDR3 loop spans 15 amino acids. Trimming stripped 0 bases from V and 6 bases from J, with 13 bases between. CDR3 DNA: TGCGCCAGCAGCCAAGATCCCCCGACAGGCGATACGCAGTATTTT. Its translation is CASSQDPPTGDTQYF.

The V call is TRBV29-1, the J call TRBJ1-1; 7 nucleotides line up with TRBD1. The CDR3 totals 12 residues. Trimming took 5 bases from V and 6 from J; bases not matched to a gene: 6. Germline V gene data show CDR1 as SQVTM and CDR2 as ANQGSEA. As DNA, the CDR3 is TGCAGCGTTCAAGGGGGCGAGGCTGAAGCTTTCTTT. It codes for CSVQGGEAEAFF.

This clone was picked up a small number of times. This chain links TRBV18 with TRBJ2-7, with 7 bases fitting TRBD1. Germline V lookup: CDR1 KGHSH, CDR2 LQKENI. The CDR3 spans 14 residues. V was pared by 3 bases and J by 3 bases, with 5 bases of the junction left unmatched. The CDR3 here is CASSPWDRNYEQYF. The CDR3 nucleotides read TGTGCCAGCTCACCTTGGGACAGAAACTACGAGCAGTACTTC.